This T cell receptor (beta chain) was captured by sequencing in a study of blood T cell repertoires in COVID-19. Study summary: The cDNA or gDNA used as material had been derived from T cells, B-cell-depleted T cells, or PBMCs.

Per the original data handling: Amplified reference gene primers provided the basis for estimating nucleated cell counts. The repertoire was sequenced with immunoSEQ multiplex PCR; TCRdb's copy has only in-frame clones and lacks some. The DNA was the basis for D and trimming; V, J and clone size are from that table. The data show approximately 90,000 clones, around four fifths seen once. Germline CDR1 LGHNT, CDR2 FRNRAP. The V end was cut by 3 bases, the J end by 5 bases, with 25 bases between. CDR3 size: 18 residues. The TCR comes from a woman older than 75 with active or convalescent COVID-19. The rearrangement uses TRBV12-5 and TRBJ2-5; D might be TRBD1 (5 bases). What was sequenced was peripheral blood. The CDR3 bases are TGTGCTAGTGGTTTCCATCGGAAGGACAAGCTGAATCCGGAGACCCAGTACTTC. This codes for CASGFHRKDKLNPETQYF.